The clone carrying this T cell receptor beta chain showed up many times. Its matching antigen is unknown. V shed 6 bases and J 4 bases; nucleotides not matched to a gene: 12. In germline, CDR1 is MNHNS, CDR2 SASEGT. The CDR3 runs to 16 residues. Sequencing libraries for TCR beta were prepared with iRepertoire HTBI primers and Arm-PCR of CDR3 regions. TCRdb re-called the multiplex PCR reads through MiXCR, storing one row per CDR3 protein. The sample lists hundreds of thousands of distinct CDR3 sequences; about 22% were seen once. This sample was included in a study of regulatory T cells in long-lasting Graves disease. The overall study: Patients with persistent Graves' disease had over 5 years of antithyroid drugs and persistent TSH receptor antibodies. Findings of the study overall: With persistent disease, TRBV28, TRBJ1-2 and TRBJ2-5 were the favored segments.

Time point given: persistent/refractory GD, antithyroid drugs over 5 years with positive TRAb. Extracted PBMC RNA gave rise to the TCR library. V gene TRBV6-1 combines with J gene TRBJ1-2, with 9 bases lining up with TRBD1. This clonotype was sampled from a female donor with Graves disease. The sequencing here drew on peripheral blood mononuclear cells (PBMCs), taken when the disease was refractory, from a patient treated with antithyroid drugs. The CDR3 loop is CASSYLETGGVYGYTF. Here the CDR3 DNA reads TGTGCCAGCAGCTACTTAGAGACAGGGGGAGTCTATGGCTACACCTTC.